This is a list of T cell receptor beta chains from one sample in a study of vaccination effects on CD4 cells after COVID-19. The antigens for these receptors are not known. Data came from immunoSEQ multiplex PCR; TCRdb stores just in-frame clones and leaves some out. The sample shows around 55,000 clones, under 70% of them seen only once. Here the sequenced sample was CD4+ T cells from PBMCs cultured with SARS-CoV-2 spike peptides, taken before COVID-19 vaccination. Receptors originate from a human donor who received a COVID-19 vaccine. Both conserved end residues are part of each CDR3. The order of the fields is clone size, D gene, J gene, V gene, CDR3 DNA, CDR3 protein. A D gene is named only where the DNA matches it firmly. The listing skips clone size in some rows; elsewhere it reads once, few, many or a size class.

>.|.|TRBJ2-4|TRBV5-8
TGTGCCAGCAGCTTGGCACCCTACTTC
CASSLAPYF
>few|.|TRBJ1-1|TRBV10-3
TGTGCCATCAGTGAGCGGGCGGCGAACACTGAAGCTTTCTTT
CAISERAANTEAFF
>.|.|TRBJ2-7|TRBV14
TGTGCCAGCAGCCCACGAACAGGGAAGTATTGGGAGCAGTACTTC
CASSPRTGKYWEQYF
>few|.|TRBJ2-7|TRBV3-1/TRBV3-2
TGTGCCAGCAGCCAAGCTGCGGGGTACGAGCAGTACTTC
CASSQAAGYEQYF
>.|.|TRBJ1-3|TRBV7-2
TGTGCCAGCAGCTTCAGTAGGACCTCTGGAAACACCATATATTTT
CASSFSRTSGNTIYF
>.|.|TRBJ1-4|TRBV7-2
TGTGCCAGCAGCTTAGTGGCGGGGGCGATAAGTGAAAAACTGTTTTTT
CASSLVAGAISEKLFF
>few|TRBD1|TRBJ1-1|TRBV3-1/TRBV3-2
TGTGCCAGCAGCCTAGGACAGGGGGCGTCTGAAGCTTTCTTT
CASSLGQGASEAFF
>.|TRBD1|TRBJ1-2|TRBV5-5
TGTGCCAGCAGCTCGAGACAGGGAGATTATGCTAACTATGGCTACACCTTC
CASSSRQGDYANYGYTF
>.|.|TRBJ2-1|TRBV5-1
TGCGCCAGCAGGACTCGAGTGGGGACCTACAATGAGCAGTTCTTC
CASRTRVGTYNEQFF
>.|.|TRBJ2-7|TRBV14
TGTGCCAGCAGCCAAGTACTAACCTCCTACGAGCAGTACTTC
CASSQVLTSYEQYF
>.|TRBD2|TRBJ2-6|TRBV5-8
TGTGCCAGCAGGGGAGCGGGGAACTCTGGGGCCAACGTCCTGACTTTC
CASRGAGNSGANVLTF
>.|.|TRBJ1-1|TRBV30
TGTGCCTGGAGTGTTCGGCCGGTGGGCAGAGCGAACACTGAAGCTTTCTTT
CAWSVRPVGRANTEAFF
>.|TRBD2|TRBJ2-7|TRBV11-2
TGTGCCAGCAGCTTAGACTGGACTAGGGCCTCCTACGAGCAGTACTTC
CASSLDWTRASYEQYF
>.|TRBD2|TRBJ2-5|TRBV4-2
TGTGCCAGCAGCCAAGTGTCTAGCGGGGGGCAGGTGGAGACCCAGTACTTC
CASSQVSSGGQVETQYF
>.|.|TRBJ2-2|TRBV4-3
TGCGCCAGCAGCCAAGAGGTCTCGAACACCGGGGAGCTGTTTTTT
CASSQEVSNTGELFF
>few|TRBD1|TRBJ2-7|TRBV10-1
TGCGCCAGCACCGAGACAGGGATCAGGTGCCACACGCAGTACTTC
CASTETGIRCHTQYF
>.|.|TRBJ2-7|TRBV30
TGTGCCTGGAGTGGGGCGACAGGCTACGAGCAGTACTTC
CAWSGATGYEQYF
>few|.|TRBJ1-6|TRBV9
TGTGCCAGCAGCTTAGGCGGGTATAATTCACCCCTCCACTTT
CASSLGGYNSPLHF
>.|.|TRBJ1-5|TRBV7-3
TGTGCCAGCAGCTATTCTGGGGACGCCGACAAGCCCCAGCATTTT
CASSYSGDADKPQHF
>.|.|TRBJ1-2|TRBV5-6
TGTGCCAGCAGAACTAGAGCTAACTATGGCTACACCTTC
CASRTRANYGYTF
>.|.|TRBJ1-2|TRBV19
TGTGCCAGTAGTCAATGGAAGGGTGGCTACACCTTC
CASSQWKGGYTF
>once|.|TRBJ1-1|TRBV27
TGTGCCAGCAGTTTCGAGGAGAGGTCTGAAGCTTTCTTT
CASSFEERSEAFF
>.|TRBD2|TRBJ2-7|TRBV5-6
TGTGCCAGCAGCTTCTGGGACTACCAGGACGAGCAGTACTTC
CASSFWDYQDEQYF
>.|TRBD2|TRBJ2-7|TRBV19
TGTGCCAGTAGTGCCTGGGGAGGGCAGGGTGCCTACGAGCAGTACTTC
CASSAWGGQGAYEQYF
>.|.|TRBJ2-1|TRBV15
TGTGCCACCAGCAGAACAGGCAATGAGCAGTTCTTC
CATSRTGNEQFF
>once|.|TRBJ1-3|TRBV9
TGTGCCAGCAGCCCACAAGGCGGGTCTGGAAACACCATATATTTT
CASSPQGGSGNTIYF
>.|.|TRBJ1-6|TRBV27
TGTGCCAGCAGTTTACTGGGCAGGTATTCACCCCTCCACTTT
CASSLLGRYSPLHF
>.|.|TRBJ2-5|TRBV20-1
TGCAGTGCTAGTTCCCCAGGGGGGCCGGGGACCCAGTACTTC
CSASSPGGPGTQYF
>few|.|TRBJ1-1|TRBV7-9
TGTGCCAGCTCTAACTCCGCCGAAGCTTTCTTT
CASSNSAEAFF
>.|.|TRBJ2-5|TRBV9
TGTGCCAGCAGCGTAGCCCCTGATCAGGCAGCTCGCAAGACCCAGTACTTC
CASSVAPDQAARKTQYF
>.|.|TRBJ1-2|TRBV28
TGTGCCAGCAGAGTCTTTGGTGGCTACACCTTC
CASRVFGGYTF